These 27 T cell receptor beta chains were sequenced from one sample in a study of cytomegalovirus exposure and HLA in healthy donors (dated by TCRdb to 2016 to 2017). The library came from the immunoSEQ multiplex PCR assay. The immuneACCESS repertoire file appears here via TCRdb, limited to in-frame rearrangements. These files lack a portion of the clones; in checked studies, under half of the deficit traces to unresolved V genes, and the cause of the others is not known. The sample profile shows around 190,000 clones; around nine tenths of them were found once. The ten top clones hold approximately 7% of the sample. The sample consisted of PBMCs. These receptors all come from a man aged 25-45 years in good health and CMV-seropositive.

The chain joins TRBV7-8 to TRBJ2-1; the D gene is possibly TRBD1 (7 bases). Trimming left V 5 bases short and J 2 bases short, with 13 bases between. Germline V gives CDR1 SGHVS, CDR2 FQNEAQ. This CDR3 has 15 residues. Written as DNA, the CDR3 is TGTGCCAGCAGCCCCCGCAGGGGGGCCTACAATGAGCAGTTCTTC. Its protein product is CASSPRRGAYNEQFF.

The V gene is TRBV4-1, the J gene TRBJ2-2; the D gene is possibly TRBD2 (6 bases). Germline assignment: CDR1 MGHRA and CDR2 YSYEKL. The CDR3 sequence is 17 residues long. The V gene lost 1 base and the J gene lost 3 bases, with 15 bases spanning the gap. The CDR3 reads CASSQGIRGTDTGELFF. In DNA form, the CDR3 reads TGCGCCAGCAGCCAAGGGATCCGGGGGACCGACACCGGGGAGCTGTTTTTT.

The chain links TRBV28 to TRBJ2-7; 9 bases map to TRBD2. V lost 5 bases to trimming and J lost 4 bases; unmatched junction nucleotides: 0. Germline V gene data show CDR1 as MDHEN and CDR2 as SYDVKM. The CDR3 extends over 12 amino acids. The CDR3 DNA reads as TGTGCCAGCAGTACTAGCGGGTACGAGCAGTACTTC. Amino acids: CASSTSGYEQYF.

In nucleotides, the CDR3 is TGCGCCAGCAGCCAAGAAGGCAGGGGGCTCACCGGGGAGCTGTTTTTT. Translated: CASSQEGRGLTGELFF. The rearrangement links TRBV4-3 to TRBJ2-2, with TRBD1 matching over 8 bases. The CDR3 extends over 16 amino acids. CDR1 LGHNA and CDR2 YSLEER come from the germline V gene. The V and J ends lost 0 bases and 4 bases, in that order; junction bases with no gene match: 4.

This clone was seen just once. The DNA of the CDR3 is TGTGCCAGCAGCTTTTCCAGTACGGGGGAAAATGAGCAGTTCTTC. Protein: CASSFSSTGENEQFF. The chain employs TRBV7-9 and TRBJ2-1; TRBD2 is a possible D gene (6 bases). Deletions cut 3 bases from V and 7 bases from J, with 16 bases between. Germline V lookup: CDR1 SEHNR, CDR2 FQNEAQ (reference sequence). The CDR3 extends over 15 amino acids.

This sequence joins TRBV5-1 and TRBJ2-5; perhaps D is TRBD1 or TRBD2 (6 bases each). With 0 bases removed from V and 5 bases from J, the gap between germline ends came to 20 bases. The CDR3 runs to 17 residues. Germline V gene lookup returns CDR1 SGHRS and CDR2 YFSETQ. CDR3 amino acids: CASSLDEVGTGRETQYF. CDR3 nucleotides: TGCGCCAGCAGCTTGGACGAAGTGGGAACAGGGAGGGAGACCCAGTACTTC.

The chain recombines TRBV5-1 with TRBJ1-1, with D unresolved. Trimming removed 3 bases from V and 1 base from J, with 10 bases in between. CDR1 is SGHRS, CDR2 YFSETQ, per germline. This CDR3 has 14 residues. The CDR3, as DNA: TGCGCCAGCAGCTCATTGCTACAGAACACTGAAGCTTTCTTT. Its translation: CASSSLLQNTEAFF.

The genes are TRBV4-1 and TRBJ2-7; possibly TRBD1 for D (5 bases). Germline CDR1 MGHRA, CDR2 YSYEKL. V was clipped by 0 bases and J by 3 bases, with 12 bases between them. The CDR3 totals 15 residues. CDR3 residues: CASSQDKGANYEQYF. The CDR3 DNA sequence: TGCGCCAGCAGCCAAGATAAAGGGGCGAACTACGAGCAGTACTTC.

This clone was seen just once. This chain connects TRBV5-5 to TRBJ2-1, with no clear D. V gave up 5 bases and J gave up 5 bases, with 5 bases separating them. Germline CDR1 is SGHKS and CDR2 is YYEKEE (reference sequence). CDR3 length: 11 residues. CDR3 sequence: CASRRDNEQFF. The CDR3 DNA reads TGTGCCAGCAGACGTGACAATGAGCAGTTCTTC.

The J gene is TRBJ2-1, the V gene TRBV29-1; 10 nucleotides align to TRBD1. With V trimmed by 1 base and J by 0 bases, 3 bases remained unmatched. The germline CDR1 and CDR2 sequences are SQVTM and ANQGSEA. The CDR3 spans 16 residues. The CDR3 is CSVEGGQGSSYNEQFF. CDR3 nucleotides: TGCAGCGTTGAAGGGGGACAGGGGAGCTCCTACAATGAGCAGTTCTTC.

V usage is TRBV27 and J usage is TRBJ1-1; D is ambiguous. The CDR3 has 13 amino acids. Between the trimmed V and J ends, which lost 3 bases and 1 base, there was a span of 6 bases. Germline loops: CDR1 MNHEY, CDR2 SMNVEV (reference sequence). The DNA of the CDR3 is TGTGCCAGCAGTTTGATCGGGAACACTGAAGCTTTCTTT. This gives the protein CASSLIGNTEAFF.

Here the CDR3 DNA reads TGCGCCAGCAGCGCCCTTAGCGGGGTTAGCACAGATACGCAGTATTTT. Translating gives CASSALSGVSTDTQYF. The chain combines TRBV5-1 with TRBJ2-3, with 8 positions matching TRBD2. This CDR3 has 16 amino acids. Germline CDR1 SGHRS, CDR2 YFSETQ. V shed 4 bases and J 0 bases; nucleotides not matched to a gene: 7.

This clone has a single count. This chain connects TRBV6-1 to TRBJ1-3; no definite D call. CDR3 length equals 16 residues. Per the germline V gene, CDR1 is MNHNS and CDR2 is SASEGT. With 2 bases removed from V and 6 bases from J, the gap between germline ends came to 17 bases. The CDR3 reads CASSELRSDGENTIYF. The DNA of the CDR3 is TGTGCCAGCAGTGAACTTAGGTCAGATGGGGAAAACACCATATATTTT.

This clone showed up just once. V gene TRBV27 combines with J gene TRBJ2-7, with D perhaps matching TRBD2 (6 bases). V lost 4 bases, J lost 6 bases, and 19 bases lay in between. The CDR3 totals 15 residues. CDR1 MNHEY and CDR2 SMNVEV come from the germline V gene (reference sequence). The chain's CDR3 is CASSSGDGFQGEQYF. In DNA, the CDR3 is TGTGCCAGCAGTTCGGGGGACGGATTCCAGGGCGAGCAGTACTTC.

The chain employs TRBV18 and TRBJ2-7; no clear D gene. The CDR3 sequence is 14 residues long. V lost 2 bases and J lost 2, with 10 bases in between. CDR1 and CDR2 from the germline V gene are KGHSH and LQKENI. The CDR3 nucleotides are TGTGCCAGCTCACCATCTTCGGAGACCTACGAGCAGTACTTC. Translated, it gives CASSPSSETYEQYF.

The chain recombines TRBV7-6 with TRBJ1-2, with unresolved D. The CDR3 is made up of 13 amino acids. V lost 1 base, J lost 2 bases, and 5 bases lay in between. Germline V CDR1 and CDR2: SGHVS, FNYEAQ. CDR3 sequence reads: CASSLGKNYGYTF. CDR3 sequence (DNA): TGTGCCAGCAGCTTAGGAAAGAACTATGGCTACACCTTC.

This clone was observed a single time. The CDR3 bases are TGTGCCAGCAGTTCGGGGAGACAGCGCCCTGGCAATGAGCAGTTCTTC. It specifies CASSSGRQRPGNEQFF. The chain links TRBV6-5 to TRBJ2-1, with D perhaps being TRBD1 or TRBD2 (5 bases each). Trimming took off 4 bases at V and 6 bases at J, with 19 bases between the two ends. Germline V CDR1 and CDR2: MNHEY, SVGAGI. The CDR3 loop spans 16 amino acids.

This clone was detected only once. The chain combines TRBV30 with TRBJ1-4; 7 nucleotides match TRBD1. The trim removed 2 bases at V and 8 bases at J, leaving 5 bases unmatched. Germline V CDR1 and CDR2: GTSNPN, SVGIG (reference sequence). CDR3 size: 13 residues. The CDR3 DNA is TGTGCCTGGAGTTTGCGACAGGGCGAAAAACTGTTTTTT. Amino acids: CAWSLRQGEKLFF.

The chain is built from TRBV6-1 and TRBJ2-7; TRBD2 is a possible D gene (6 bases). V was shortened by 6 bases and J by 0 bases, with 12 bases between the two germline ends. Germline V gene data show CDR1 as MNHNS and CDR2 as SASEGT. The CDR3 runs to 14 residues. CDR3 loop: CASSLQEGSYEQYF. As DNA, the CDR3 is TGTGCCAGCAGCCTCCAGGAGGGCTCCTACGAGCAGTACTTC.

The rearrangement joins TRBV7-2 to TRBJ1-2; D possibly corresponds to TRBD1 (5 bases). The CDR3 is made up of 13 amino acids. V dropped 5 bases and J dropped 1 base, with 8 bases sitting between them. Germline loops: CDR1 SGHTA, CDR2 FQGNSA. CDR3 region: CASSPDSNYGYTF. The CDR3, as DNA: TGTGCCAGCAGCCCCGACAGTAACTATGGCTACACCTTC.

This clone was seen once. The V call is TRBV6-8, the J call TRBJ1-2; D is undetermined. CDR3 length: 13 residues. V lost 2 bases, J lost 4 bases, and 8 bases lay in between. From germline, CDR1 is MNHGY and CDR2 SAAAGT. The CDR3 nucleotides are TGTGCCAGCAGTTACGACCCGATCTATGGCTACACCTTC. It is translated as CASSYDPIYGYTF.

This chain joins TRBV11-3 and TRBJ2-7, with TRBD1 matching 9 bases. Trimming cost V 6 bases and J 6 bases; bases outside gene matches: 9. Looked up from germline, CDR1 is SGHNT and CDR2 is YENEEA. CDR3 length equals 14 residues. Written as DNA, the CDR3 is TGTGCCAGCAGGACTGCCGGGACAGGGAGCGAGCAGTACTTC. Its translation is CASRTAGTGSEQYF.

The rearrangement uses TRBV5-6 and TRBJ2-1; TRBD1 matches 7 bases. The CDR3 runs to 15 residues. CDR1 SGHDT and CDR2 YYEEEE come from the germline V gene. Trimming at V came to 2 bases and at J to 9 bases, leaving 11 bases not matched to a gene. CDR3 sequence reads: CASSFRDSLGSEQFF. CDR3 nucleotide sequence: TGTGCCAGCAGCTTCCGGGACAGCCTTGGGTCTGAGCAGTTCTTC. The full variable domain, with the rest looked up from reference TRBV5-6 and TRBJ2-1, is DAGVTQSPTHLIKTRGQQVTLRCSPKSGHDTVSWYQQALGQGPQFIFQYYEEEERQRGNFPDRFSGHQFPNYSSELNVNALLLGDSALYLCASSFRDSLGSEQFFGPGTRLTVL.

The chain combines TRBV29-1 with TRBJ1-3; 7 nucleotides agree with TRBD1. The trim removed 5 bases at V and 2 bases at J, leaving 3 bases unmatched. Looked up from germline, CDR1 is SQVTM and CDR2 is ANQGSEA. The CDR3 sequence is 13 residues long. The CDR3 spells CSVRTGAGNTIYF. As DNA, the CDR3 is TGCAGCGTTCGAACAGGGGCTGGAAACACCATATATTTT.

The DNA for the CDR3 is TGTGCCATCAGTGATGTGGGTTCGGACGAGCAGTACTTC. Its protein is CAISDVGSDEQYF. The chain employs TRBV10-3 and TRBJ2-7; the D is unclear. The V gene's germline CDR1 is ENHRY and CDR2 SYGVKD. Trimming pared 3 bases from V and 5 bases from J, leaving 11 bases between. CDR3 length: 13 amino acids.

In nucleotides, the CDR3 is TGTGCCAGCAGCGTATCAGCGGGGCAACAAGAGACCCAGTACTTC. As protein: CASSVSAGQQETQYF. The rearrangement uses TRBV9 and TRBJ2-5, with TRBD2 identical over 7 bases. Germline loops: CDR1 SGDLS, CDR2 YYNGEE. The ends lost 1 base at V and 2 bases at J; junction bases unmatched: 5. The CDR3 totals 15 residues.

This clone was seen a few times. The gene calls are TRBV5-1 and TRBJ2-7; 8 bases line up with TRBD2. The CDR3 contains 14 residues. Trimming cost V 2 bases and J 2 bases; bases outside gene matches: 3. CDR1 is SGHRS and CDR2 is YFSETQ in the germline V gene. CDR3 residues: CASSLAGDAYEQYF. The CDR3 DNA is TGCGCCAGCAGCTTAGCGGGAGATGCCTACGAGCAGTACTTC. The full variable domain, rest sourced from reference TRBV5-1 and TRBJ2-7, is KAGVTQTPRYLIKTRGQQVTLSCSPISGHRSVSWYQQTPGQGLQFLFEYFSETQRNKGNFPGRFSGRQFSNSRSEMNVSTLELGDSALYLCASSLAGDAYEQYFGPGTRLTVT.